This passage covers 27 T cell receptor beta chains from one sample sequenced in a study of blood T cells in healthy people across ages. A J-beta primer mix and a sample-barcoded 5' primer were used in a second PCR of roughly 7 to 12 cycles. Each CDR3 protein is one row after TCRdb ran MiXCR on the 5' RACE reads. The sample lists roughly 500,000 distinct CDR3 sequences; under 30% were seen once. These same records also appear under a second study, on T cells of mothers and their children.

What was sequenced was blood. These receptors were collected from a boy aged 10-17 years in good health.

This sequence joins TRBV20-1 and TRBJ1-3; 8 bases align to TRBD1. From germline, CDR1 is DFQATT and CDR2 SNEGSKA (reference sequence). The CDR3 loop spans 15 amino acids. J gave up 8 bases and V 3 bases, and 12 bases lay outside the gene matches. This chain's CDR3 is CSASGGRGLYDTIYF. The CDR3 DNA reads as TGCAGTGCTAGCGGCGGCAGGGGGCTCTATGACACCATATATTTT.

The V gene is TRBV28, the J gene TRBJ1-2; TRBD1 is a possible D gene (6 bases). The CDR3 runs 18 residues. Trimming removed 2 bases at V and 3 bases at J, with 22 bases between. The V gene's germline CDR1 is MDHEN and CDR2 SYDVKM. The CDR3 protein is CASSLDLHRVLLYYGYTF. CDR3 bases: TGTGCCAGCAGTTTAGACTTACACAGGGTCCTCCTTTACTATGGCTACACCTTC.

This rearrangement joins TRBV20-1 to TRBJ2-2; a weak D match, TRBD1 (7 bases). Between the trimmed V and J ends, which lost 0 bases and 4 bases, there was a span of 15 bases. Looked up from germline, CDR1 is DFQATT and CDR2 is SNEGSKA (reference sequence). The CDR3 is 16 residues long. The CDR3 DNA reads as TGCAGTGCTAGAGAGCCCAGACAGGGACTCACCGGGGAGCTGTTTTTT. It is translated as CSAREPRQGLTGELFF.

This clonotype showed up just a few times. In DNA form, the CDR3 reads TGTGCCAGCAGGCGTAGAACCGGGGAGCTGTTTTTT. Translated: CASRRRTGELFF. The chain employs TRBV7-9 and TRBJ2-2; D not resolved. V gave up 6 bases and J gave up 5 bases, with 7 bases separating them. In germline, CDR1 is SEHNR, CDR2 FQNEAQ (reference sequence). This CDR3 has 12 residues. The full variable domain, its missing parts supplied by reference TRBV7-9 and TRBJ2-2, is DTGVSQNPRHKITKRGQNVTFRCDPISEHNRLYWYRQTLGQGPEFLTYFQNEAQLEKSRLLSDRFSAERPKGSFSTLEIQRTEQGDSAMYLCASRRRTGELFFGEGSRLTVL.

V is TRBV20-1 and J is TRBJ2-7, with D possibly being TRBD2 (5 bases). Germline values: CDR1 DFQATT, CDR2 SNEGSKA (reference sequence). V was shortened by 4 bases and J by 2 bases, with 9 bases between the two germline ends. This CDR3 has 12 amino acids. CDR3 nucleotide sequence: TGCAGTGCTAACGGGATCGCCTACGAGCAGTACTTC. Amino acid sequence: CSANGIAYEQYF.

On this clonotype: With a much larger clone just one base away, this may be a read error. This chain joins TRBV7-2 and TRBJ2-3; D is undetermined. This CDR3 spans 14 amino acids. The germline V gene has CDR1 SGHTA and CDR2 FQGNSA. V lost 5 bases and J 2 bases, leaving 11 bases between the germline ends. The DNA for the CDR3 is TGTGCCAGCAGCCTTGGACCCCACACAGATACGCAGTATTTT. Its translation is CASSLGPHTDTQYF.

This clonotype has just a few counts. One end of the junction fails to match germline, which may point to a read error. The chain links TRBV4-1 to TRBJ1-4; the D is unclear. The germline CDR1 and CDR2 sequences are MGHRA and YSYEKL. The CDR3 loop spans 16 amino acids. In DNA, the CDR3 is TGCGCCAGCAGTCAAGTGGACGAGGTGACTAATGAAAAACTGTTTTTT. This codes for CASSQVDEVTNEKLFF.

CDR3 sequence: CSAKGSYNEQFF. CDR3 bases: TGCAGTGCAAAGGGCAGCTACAATGAGCAGTTCTTC. The chain carries TRBV20-1 and TRBJ2-1; D is undetermined. Trimming removed 6 bases from V and 3 bases from J, with 9 bases in between. CDR3 size: 12 residues. Germline V gene lookup returns CDR1 DFQATT and CDR2 SNEGSKA (reference sequence).

This clonotype was seen ten or more times. This chain links TRBV6-6 with TRBJ2-7, with D possibly TRBD1 on 6 matching bases. Per the germline V gene, CDR1 is MNHNY and CDR2 is SVGAGI (reference sequence). This CDR3 is built from 14 residues. The V end was cut by 2 bases, the J end by 0 bases, with 8 bases between. CDR3 loop: CASSYGTNSYEQYF. CDR3 coding DNA: TGTGCCAGCAGTTACGGGACAAACTCCTACGAGCAGTACTTC.

This chain links TRBV28 with TRBJ2-5; D gene ambiguous. V shed 0 bases and J shed 2 bases, with 10 bases lying between them. Germline V CDR1 and CDR2: MDHEN, SYDVKM. This CDR3 spans 15 amino acids. CDR3 in DNA: TGTGCCAGCAGTTTATGGGAGAGGAGACAAGAGACCCAGTACTTC. Translated: CASSLWERRQETQYF.

This clonotype has more than one count but fewer than ten. V and J are TRBV10-2 and TRBJ2-3; 10 bases agree with TRBD2. The CDR3 is 13 residues long. V shed 11 bases, J shed 6 bases, and the junction held 8 bases outside the gene matches. Per germline, CDR1 WSHSY and CDR2 SAAADI. The DNA for the CDR3 is TGCGCCGGGAGCCTAGCGGGAGAGGATACGCAGTATTTT. This codes for CAGSLAGEDTQYF.

V and J are TRBV29-1 and TRBJ2-3, with D perhaps TRBD1 (5 bases). This CDR3 spans 16 amino acids. CDR1 is SQVTM, CDR2 ANQGSEA, per germline. V dropped 6 bases and J dropped 1 base, with 20 bases sitting between them. This chain's CDR3 is CSVFLGAGFRTDTQYF. The CDR3 nucleotides are TGCAGCGTCTTCCTTGGGGCAGGGTTTCGCACAGATACGCAGTATTTT.

J is TRBJ2-1 and V is TRBV11-2; 12 positions match TRBD2. This CDR3 is 20 amino acids long. In germline, CDR1 is SGHAT, CDR2 FQNNGV. Unmatched junction bases numbered 15, after V lost 5 bases and J lost 1 base. The CDR3 region has the DNA TGTGCCAGCAGCCCACGAGCAGCTAGCGGGGGGGCTAGGTCCTACAATGAGCAGTTCTTC. Translating it yields CASSPRAASGGARSYNEQFF.

V and J are TRBV28 and TRBJ2-5; the D is unclear. Per the germline V gene, CDR1 is MDHEN and CDR2 is SYDVKM. Trimming left V 2 bases short and J 4 bases short, with 8 bases between. The CDR3 loop spans 13 amino acids. The CDR3 DNA sequence: TGTGCCAGCAGTTTAAACAGCCCAGAGACCCAGTACTTC. This translates into CASSLNSPETQYF.

The rearrangement joins TRBV7-9 to TRBJ2-5, with D perhaps matching TRBD1 (5 bases). Germline V CDR1 and CDR2: SEHNR, FQNEAQ (reference sequence). CDR3 length: 16 residues. V was clipped by 5 bases and J by 1 base, with 17 bases between them. DNA for the CDR3: TGTGCCAGCAGCCCTAGGGCTGGGGCGATCCAAGAGACCCAGTACTTC. It translates to CASSPRAGAIQETQYF.

This clonotype was counted a few times. The genes are TRBV6-6 and TRBJ2-2, with D possibly being TRBD2 (6 bases). Trimming cost V 0 bases and J 0 bases, with 8 bases left between them. The CDR3 runs 16 residues. CDR1 and CDR2 (germline): MNHNY, SVGAGI (reference sequence). The CDR3 region has the DNA TGTGCCAGCAGTTACTCGGAGGGCCCGAACACCGGGGAGCTGTTTTTT. It yields the protein CASSYSEGPNTGELFF.

This clonotype has more than one count but fewer than ten. The junction does not match germline at one end; this may be a read error. The rearrangement joins TRBV7-2 to TRBJ2-1, with 10 nucleotides matching TRBD1. CDR1 is SGHTA, CDR2 FQGNSA, per germline. The CDR3 extends over 15 amino acids. CDR3 DNA sequence: TGTGCCAGCACCCCGGGACAGGGGACCTACAAGGAGCAGTTCTTC. Its protein product is CASTPGQGTYKEQFF.

This clonotype was seen only a few times. The chain combines TRBV6-6 with TRBJ2-5, with 8 bases identical to TRBD2. This CDR3 is built from 16 residues. J gave up 4 bases and V 5 bases, and 12 bases lay outside the gene matches. Germline V CDR1 and CDR2: MNHNY, SVGAGI (reference sequence). The CDR3 nucleotides are TGTGCCAGCAGTCACGGGGCGGGGGGTGCATCAGAGACCCAGTACTTC. It is translated as CASSHGAGGASETQYF.

This clonotype was observed many times. V gene TRBV30 combines with J gene TRBJ2-5; D ambiguous. With 3 bases removed from V and 1 base from J, the gap between germline ends came to 6 bases. Germline CDR1 and CDR2: GTSNPN and SVGIG (reference sequence). The CDR3 totals 12 residues. The CDR3 DNA follows: TGTGCCTGGAGGGAGTTCCAAGAGACCCAGTACTTC. Translating it yields CAWREFQETQYF.

The chain joins TRBV3-1 to TRBJ2-7; no definite D call. Germline assignment: CDR1 LGHDT and CDR2 YNNKEL (reference sequence). The ends were cut back, 1 base at V and 3 bases at J, with 10 bases in the middle. This CDR3 is built from 14 residues. The CDR3 loop is CASSQGVWGYEQYF. In DNA, the CDR3 is TGTGCCAGCAGCCAAGGAGTTTGGGGCTACGAGCAGTACTTC.

This chain links TRBV27 with TRBJ2-3; 15 bases line up with TRBD2. From germline, CDR1 is MNHEY and CDR2 SMNVEV (reference sequence). Losses at the gene ends were 7 bases for V and 6 bases for J; bases not matched to a gene: 11. This CDR3 has 17 amino acids. The CDR3 region is CASMVRGLAGGLDTQYF. CDR3 nucleotide sequence: TGTGCCAGCATGGTGAGGGGACTAGCGGGGGGCCTCGATACGCAGTATTTT.

The gene calls are TRBV24-1 and TRBJ2-1; D remains ambiguous. The V end lost 1 base, the J end lost 6 bases, and 3 bases lay between the germline ends. The V gene's germline CDR1 is KGHDR and CDR2 SFDVKD. CDR3 length equals 12 residues. The CDR3 DNA reads as TGTGCCACCAGTGATTTCGGCAATGAGCAGTTCTTC. Translated: CATSDFGNEQFF.

V and J are TRBV30 and TRBJ1-1; D not resolved. Per the germline V gene, CDR1 is GTSNPN and CDR2 is SVGIG (reference sequence). The CDR3 is made up of 12 amino acids. V lost 3 bases and J 0 bases, leaving 5 bases between the germline ends. The CDR3 DNA sequence: TGTGCCTGGAGGACGATGAACACTGAAGCTTTCTTT. Amino acids: CAWRTMNTEAFF.

The chain links TRBV30 to TRBJ2-1, with 9 positions matching TRBD2. CDR1 and CDR2 (germline): GTSNPN, SVGIG (reference sequence). The CDR3 spans 15 residues. Germline trimming cut 0 bases from V and 10 bases from J; bases unmatched to any gene: 10. The CDR3, as DNA: TGTGCCTGGAGTGTAGGTCTAGCGGGGAGGACCGAGCAGTTCTTC. Its protein product is CAWSVGLAGRTEQFF.

This clonotype has just a few counts. The chain has TRBV6-6 and TRBJ2-5; maybe TRBD2 (5 bases). The CDR3 length is 14 residues. Per the germline V gene, CDR1 is MNHNY and CDR2 is SVGAGI (reference sequence). Trimming removed 6 bases at V and 6 bases at J, with 17 bases between. The CDR3 sequence is CASSKRGEVKTQYF. The CDR3 nucleotides read TGTGCCAGCAGCAAACGGGGAGAAGTTAAGACCCAGTACTTC.

V usage is TRBV6-4 and J usage is TRBJ1-6; maybe TRBD1 (5 bases). V lost 3 bases to trimming and J lost 6 bases, with 6 bases between them. This CDR3 has 13 amino acids. From germline, CDR1 is MRHNA and CDR2 SNTAGT. The CDR3 DNA sequence: TGTGCCAGCAGTGAAGACAGTAATTCACCCCTCCACTTT. Translating it yields CASSEDSNSPLHF.

The chain couples TRBV7-2 to TRBJ2-1, with D possibly being TRBD1 (6 bases). The CDR3 loop spans 17 amino acids. Germline V gene lookup returns CDR1 SGHTA and CDR2 FQGNSA. The V gene lost 0 bases and the J gene lost 0 bases, with 12 bases spanning the gap. The CDR3 DNA reads TGTGCCAGCAGCTTAGCTCTCGTCAGGGGCTCCTACAATGAGCAGTTCTTC. Translating gives CASSLALVRGSYNEQFF.